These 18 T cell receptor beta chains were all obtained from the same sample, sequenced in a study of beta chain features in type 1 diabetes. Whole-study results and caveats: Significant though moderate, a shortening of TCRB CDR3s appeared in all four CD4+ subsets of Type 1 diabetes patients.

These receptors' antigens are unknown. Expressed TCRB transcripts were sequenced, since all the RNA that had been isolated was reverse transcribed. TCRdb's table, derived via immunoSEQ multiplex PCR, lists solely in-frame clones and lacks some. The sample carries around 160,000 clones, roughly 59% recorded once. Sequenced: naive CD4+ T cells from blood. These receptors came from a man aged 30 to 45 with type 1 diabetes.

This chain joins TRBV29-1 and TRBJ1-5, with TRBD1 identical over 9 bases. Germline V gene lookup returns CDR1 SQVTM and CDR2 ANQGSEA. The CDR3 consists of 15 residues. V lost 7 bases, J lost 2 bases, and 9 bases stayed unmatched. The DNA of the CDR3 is TGCAGCGCTGGGACAGGGTTTTTGGGCAATCAGCCCCAGCATTTT. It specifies CSAGTGFLGNQPQHF.

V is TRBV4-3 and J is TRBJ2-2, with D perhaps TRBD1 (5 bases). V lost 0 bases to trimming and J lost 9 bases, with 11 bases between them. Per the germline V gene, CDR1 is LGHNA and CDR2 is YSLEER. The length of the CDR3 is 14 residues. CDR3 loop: CASSQDQGFRELFF. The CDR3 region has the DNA TGCGCCAGCAGCCAAGATCAGGGATTCAGGGAGCTGTTTTTT.

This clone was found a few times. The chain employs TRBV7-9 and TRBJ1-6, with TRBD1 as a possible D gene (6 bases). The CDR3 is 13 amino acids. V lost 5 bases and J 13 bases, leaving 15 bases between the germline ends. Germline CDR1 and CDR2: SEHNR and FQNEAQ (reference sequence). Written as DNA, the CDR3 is TGTGCCAGCAGCGCCACACAGGGAGCTCCCCTCCACTTT. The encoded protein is CASSATQGAPLHF. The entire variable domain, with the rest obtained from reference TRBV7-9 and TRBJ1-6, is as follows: DTGVSQNPRHKITKRGQNVTFRCDPISEHNRLYWYRQTLGQGPEFLTYFQNEAQLEKSRLLSDRFSAERPKGSFSTLEIQRTEQGDSAMYLCASSATQGAPLHFGNGTRLTVT.

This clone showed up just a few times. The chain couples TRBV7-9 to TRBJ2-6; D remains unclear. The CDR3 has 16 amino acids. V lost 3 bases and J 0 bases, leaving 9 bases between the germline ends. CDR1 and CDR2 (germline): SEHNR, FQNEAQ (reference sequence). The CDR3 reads CASSFFLISGANVLTF. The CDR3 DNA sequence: TGTGCCAGCAGCTTTTTTCTGATCTCTGGGGCCAACGTCCTGACTTTC.

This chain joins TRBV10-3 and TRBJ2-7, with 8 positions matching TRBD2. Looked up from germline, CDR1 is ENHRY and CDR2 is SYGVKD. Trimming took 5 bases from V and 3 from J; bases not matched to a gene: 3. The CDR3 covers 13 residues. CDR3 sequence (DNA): TGTGCCATCAGTCCCAGCGGGGGCTACGAGCAGTACTTC. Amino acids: CAISPSGGYEQYF.

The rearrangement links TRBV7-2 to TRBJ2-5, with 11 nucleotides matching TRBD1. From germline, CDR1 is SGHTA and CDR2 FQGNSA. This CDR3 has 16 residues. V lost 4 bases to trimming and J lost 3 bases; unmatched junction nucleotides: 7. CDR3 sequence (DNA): TGTGCCAGCAGCTCGGGGCCGGGACAGGGGGAAGAGACCCAGTACTTC. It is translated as CASSSGPGQGEETQYF.

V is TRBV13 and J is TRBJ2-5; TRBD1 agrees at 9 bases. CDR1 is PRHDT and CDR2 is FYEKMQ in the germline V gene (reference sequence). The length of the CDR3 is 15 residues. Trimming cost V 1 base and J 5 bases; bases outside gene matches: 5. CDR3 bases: TGTGCCAGCAGCTTAGCGACAGGGGGGCTCGAGACCCAGTACTTC. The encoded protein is CASSLATGGLETQYF. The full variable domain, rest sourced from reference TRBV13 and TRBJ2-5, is AAGVIQSPRHLIKEKRETATLKCYPIPRHDTVYWYQQGPGQDPQFLISFYEKMQSDKGSIPDRFSAQQFSDYHSELNMSSLELGDSALYFCASSLATGGLETQYFGPGTRLLVL.

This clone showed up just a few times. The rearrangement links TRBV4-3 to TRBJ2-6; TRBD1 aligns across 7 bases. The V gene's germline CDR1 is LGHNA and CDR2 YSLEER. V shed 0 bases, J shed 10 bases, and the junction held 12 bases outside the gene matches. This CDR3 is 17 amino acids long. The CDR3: CASSQDLRQGRLNVLTF. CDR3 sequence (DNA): TGCGCCAGCAGCCAAGATCTTCGACAGGGTCGTCTGAACGTCCTGACTTTC.

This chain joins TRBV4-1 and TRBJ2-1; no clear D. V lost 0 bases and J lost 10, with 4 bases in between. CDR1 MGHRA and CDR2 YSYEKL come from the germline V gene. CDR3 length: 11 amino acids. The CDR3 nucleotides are TGCGCCAGCAGCCAAGATAAGGAGCAGTTCTTC. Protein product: CASSQDKEQFF.

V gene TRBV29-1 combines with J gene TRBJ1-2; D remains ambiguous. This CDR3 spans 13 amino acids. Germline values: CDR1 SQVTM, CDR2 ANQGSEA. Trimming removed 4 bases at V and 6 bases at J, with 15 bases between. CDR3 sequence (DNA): TGCAGCGTTGTTAGTCCCGGTTTTGATGGCTACACCTTC. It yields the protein CSVVSPGFDGYTF.

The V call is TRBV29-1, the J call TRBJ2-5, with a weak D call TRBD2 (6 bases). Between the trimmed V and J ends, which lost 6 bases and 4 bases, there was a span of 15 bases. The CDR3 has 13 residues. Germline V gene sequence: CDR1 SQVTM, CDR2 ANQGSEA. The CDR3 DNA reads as TGCAGCGTACCGGGACCCGGGGGAGAGACCCAGTACTTC. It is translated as CSVPGPGGETQYF.

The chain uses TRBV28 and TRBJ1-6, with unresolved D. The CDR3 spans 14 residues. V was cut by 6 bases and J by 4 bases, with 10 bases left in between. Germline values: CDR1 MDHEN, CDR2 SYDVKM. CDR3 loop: CASREETYNSPLHF. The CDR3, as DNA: TGTGCCAGCAGAGAGGAGACTTATAATTCACCCCTCCACTTT. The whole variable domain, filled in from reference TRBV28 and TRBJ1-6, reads DVKVTQSSRYLVKRTGEKVFLECVQDMDHENMFWYRQDPGLGLRLIYFSYDVKMKEKGDIPEGYSVSREKKERFSLILESASTNQTSMYLCASREETYNSPLHFGNGTRLTVT.

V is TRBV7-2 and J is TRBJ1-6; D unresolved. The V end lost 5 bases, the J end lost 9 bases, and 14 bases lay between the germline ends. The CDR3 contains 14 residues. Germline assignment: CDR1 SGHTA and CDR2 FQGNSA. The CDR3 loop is CASSLGEAVSPLHF. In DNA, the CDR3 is TGTGCCAGCAGCCTTGGGGAGGCGGTTTCACCCCTCCACTTT.

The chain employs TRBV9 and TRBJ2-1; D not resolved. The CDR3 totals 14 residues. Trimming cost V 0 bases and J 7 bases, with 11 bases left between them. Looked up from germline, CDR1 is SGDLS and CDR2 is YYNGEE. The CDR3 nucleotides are TGTGCCAGCAGCGTAGGGGGTCTAAAGAATGAGCAGTTCTTC. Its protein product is CASSVGGLKNEQFF.

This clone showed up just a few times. The CDR3 loop is CASSRAPSYEQYF. The CDR3 DNA is TGTGCCAGCAGCCGGGCCCCATCCTACGAGCAGTACTTC. The rearrangement uses TRBV14 and TRBJ2-7, with D hard to call. The CDR3 loop spans 13 amino acids. The V gene's germline CDR1 is SGHDN and CDR2 FVKESK. V was pared by 4 bases and J by 1 base, with 8 bases between.

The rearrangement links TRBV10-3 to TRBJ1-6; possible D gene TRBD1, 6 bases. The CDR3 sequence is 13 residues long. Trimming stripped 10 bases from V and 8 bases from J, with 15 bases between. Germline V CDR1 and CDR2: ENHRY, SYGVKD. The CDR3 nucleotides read TGTGCCACCCAGGGGAATGGGGATTCACCCCTCCACTTT. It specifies CATQGNGDSPLHF.

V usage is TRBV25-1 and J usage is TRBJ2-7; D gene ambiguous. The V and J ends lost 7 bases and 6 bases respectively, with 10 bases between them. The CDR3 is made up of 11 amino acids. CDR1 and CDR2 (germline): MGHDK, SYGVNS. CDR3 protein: CASKYSLEQYF. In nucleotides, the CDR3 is TGTGCCAGCAAATACTCCCTCGAGCAGTACTTC.

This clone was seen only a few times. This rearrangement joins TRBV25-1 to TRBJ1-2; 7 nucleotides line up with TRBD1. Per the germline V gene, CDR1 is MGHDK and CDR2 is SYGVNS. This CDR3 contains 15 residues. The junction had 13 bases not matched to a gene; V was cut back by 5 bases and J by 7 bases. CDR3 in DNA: TGTGCCAGCAGTCCCAGCGAAGGGGGCGGCCGTGGCTACACCTTC. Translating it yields CASSPSEGGGRGYTF.